These 22 T cell receptor beta chains came from one sample sequenced in a study of response to subunit inactivated influenza vaccine. TCRdb re-derived calls from the RT-PCR reads in MiXCR, one entry per CDR3 protein. The sample consists of approximately 530,000 distinct CDR3 sequences, less than 8% of them appearing once. The sequenced sample was PBMCs from blood, obtained around 25 months after vaccination. Receptors were obtained from a man between 50 and 70 years old who received an inactivated influenza vaccine.

The chain recombines TRBV11-3 with TRBJ2-5; the match to TRBD2 covers 9 bases. Germline V gene lookup returns CDR1 SGHNT and CDR2 YENEEA. CDR3 length equals 15 residues. V lost 6 bases and J lost 4; bases outside the gene matches: 9. The CDR3, as DNA: TGTGCCAGCAGTGAAGCGGGGGGCCTCGGAGAGACCCAGTACTTC. This sequence encodes CASSEAGGLGETQYF.

J is TRBJ2-4 and V is TRBV20-1, with D hard to call. The V and J ends lost 0 bases and 1 base respectively, with 13 bases between them. Germline loops: CDR1 DFQATT, CDR2 SNEGSKA (reference sequence). The CDR3 is 16 amino acids. CDR3 bases: TGCAGTGCTAGAGATTCCCTAGTGGGGGCCAAAAACATTCAGTACTTC. This sequence encodes CSARDSLVGAKNIQYF.

The chain employs TRBV10-3 and TRBJ2-1; D is uncertain. Germline V gene lookup returns CDR1 ENHRY and CDR2 SYGVKD. The CDR3 totals 12 residues. V was clipped by 6 bases and J by 4 bases, with 7 bases between them. The CDR3 here is CAISPEYNEQFF. DNA for the CDR3: TGTGCCATCAGCCCGGAATACAATGAGCAGTTCTTC.

V and J are TRBV11-2 and TRBJ2-7; D may be TRBD1 (5 bases). In germline, CDR1 is SGHAT, CDR2 FQNNGV. The ends were cut back, 2 bases at V and 2 bases at J, with 13 bases in the middle. The CDR3 is 15 residues long. CDR3 region: CASSLLDTLTYEQYF. CDR3 in DNA: TGTGCCAGCAGCTTACTGGACACCTTGACCTACGAGCAGTACTTC.

V is TRBV28 and J is TRBJ2-2; TRBD2 matches 10 bases. This CDR3 spans 17 amino acids. Germline V gives CDR1 MDHEN, CDR2 SYDVKM. After removal of 1 base from V and 5 bases from J, the junction contained 7 bases not matched to a gene. DNA of the CDR3: TGTGCCAGCAGTTTATTCGGACTAGCGGCTAGTACCGGGGAGCTGTTTTTT. Translating gives CASSLFGLAASTGELFF.

This sequence joins TRBV6-1 and TRBJ1-1; D is undetermined. The CDR3 is 14 amino acids. CDR1 MNHNS and CDR2 SASEGT come from the germline V gene. V lost 7 bases and J 1 base, leaving 13 bases between the germline ends. The CDR3 here is CASIISQPNTEAFF. The CDR3 DNA sequence: TGTGCCAGCATAATTTCGCAACCGAACACTGAAGCTTTCTTT.

This clonotype was counted at least ten times. The gene calls are TRBV7-9 and TRBJ2-1; no reliable D call. Germline lookup yields CDR1 SEHNR and CDR2 FQNEAQ (reference sequence). V was shortened by 3 bases and J by 5 bases, with 14 bases between the two germline ends. The CDR3 is made up of 15 amino acids. CDR3 sequence reads: CASSFGVANNNEQFF. The CDR3 nucleotides read TGTGCCAGCAGCTTTGGGGTGGCGAATAACAATGAGCAGTTCTTC.

The chain recombines TRBV7-9 with TRBJ2-4; 13 bases match TRBD2. The CDR3 totals 16 residues. J was trimmed by 4 bases and V by 5 bases; bases with no gene match: 5. Per germline, CDR1 SEHNR and CDR2 FQNEAQ (reference sequence). The CDR3 here is CASSTGLAGRKNIQYF. For the CDR3, the DNA is TGTGCCAGCAGCACGGGACTAGCGGGGAGGAAAAACATTCAGTACTTC.

This clonotype came up many times. The rearrangement links TRBV4-2 to TRBJ2-2; 12 bases line up with TRBD2. CDR1 and CDR2 (germline): LGHNA, YNFKEQ. This CDR3 has 16 residues. J lost 6 bases, V lost 2 bases, and 4 bases had no gene match. As DNA, the CDR3 is TGTGCCAGCAGCCAAATACTAGCGGGAGGATCCGGGGAGCTGTTTTTT. Translated, it gives CASSQILAGGSGELFF.

The V call is TRBV3-1, the J call TRBJ2-3; 13 nucleotides line up with TRBD2. This CDR3 has 18 amino acids. Germline CDR1 LGHDT, CDR2 YNNKEL (reference sequence). V lost 1 base and J lost 3; bases outside the gene matches: 7. The CDR3 protein is CASSQVPGTSGETDTQYF. CDR3 in DNA: TGTGCCAGCAGCCAAGTACCCGGGACTAGCGGGGAGACAGATACGCAGTATTTT.

The sample holds many counts of this clonotype. V is TRBV11-2 and J is TRBJ2-7; TRBD2 matches at 10 bases. Germline CDR1 reads SGHAT; CDR2 reads FQNNGV. The CDR3 has 15 amino acids. V trimming: 1 base; J trimming: 9 bases; junction bases outside the gene matches: 9. The CDR3 sequence: CASSLGSSGSVVQYF. CDR3 sequence (DNA): TGTGCCAGCAGCTTAGGTTCTAGCGGGAGTGTTGTGCAGTACTTC.

This clonotype was counted a few times. This rearrangement joins TRBV12-3 or TRBV12-4 to TRBJ1-2; 12 nucleotides agree with TRBD1. The CDR3 runs 15 residues. The trim removed 5 bases at V and 7 bases at J, leaving 8 bases unmatched. CDR3 DNA: TGTGCCAGCAGTCTACCGGGACAGGGGGCGGGTGGCTACACCTTC. Protein sequence: CASSLPGQGAGGYTF.

This sequence joins TRBV12-3 or TRBV12-4 and TRBJ2-1, with a tentative D call TRBD2 (7 bases). This CDR3 is built from 14 residues. With 2 bases removed from V and 7 bases from J, the gap between germline ends came to 12 bases. CDR3 DNA: TGTGCCAGCAGTTTAATCGAGGGGGGGAATGAGCAGTTCTTC. This encodes CASSLIEGGNEQFF.

The chain uses TRBV27 and TRBJ2-3; perhaps D is TRBD1 or TRBD2 (5 bases each). Between the trimmed V and J ends, which lost 3 bases and 2 bases, there was a span of 12 bases. CDR3 length: 15 amino acids. The germline V gene encodes CDR1 MNHEY and CDR2 SMNVEV (reference sequence). The CDR3 nucleotides read TGTGCCAGCAGTTTTAAGGGACCCCCCACAGATACGCAGTATTTT. Residues: CASSFKGPPTDTQYF.

This clonotype was observed at least ten times. The genes are TRBV20-1 and TRBJ1-2; 8 nucleotides match TRBD1. Germline CDR1 DFQATT, CDR2 SNEGSKA (reference sequence). This CDR3 has 14 residues. The J segment lost 4 bases and the V segment lost 0 bases, leaving 4 bases of the junction unmatched. For the CDR3, the DNA is TGCAGTGCTAGAGATTGGACAGGGATCTATGGCTACACCTTC. It encodes CSARDWTGIYGYTF.

This clonotype turned up a few times. CDR3 loop: CSVEGTGEQPYEQYF. The CDR3 nucleotides read TGCAGCGTTGAGGGGACAGGGGAACAACCCTACGAGCAGTACTTC. V and J are TRBV29-1 and TRBJ2-7, with 10 nucleotides matching TRBD1. The J segment lost 2 bases and the V segment lost 3 bases, leaving 7 bases of the junction unmatched. CDR1 is SQVTM, CDR2 ANQGSEA, per germline. This CDR3 has 15 amino acids.

This chain connects TRBV20-1 to TRBJ2-3; unclear D gene. The CDR3 length is 17 residues. The germline V gene has CDR1 DFQATT and CDR2 SNEGSKA (reference sequence). The ends were cut back, 0 bases at V and 2 bases at J, with 18 bases in the middle. CDR3 coding DNA: TGCAGTGCTAGAGATAACGCCGGAACCTTATTCACAGATACGCAGTATTTT. Its translation: CSARDNAGTLFTDTQYF.

The chain has TRBV27 and TRBJ2-5; D is possibly TRBD1 or TRBD2 (5 bases each). The CDR3 runs 16 residues. V lost 7 bases and J lost 0, with 18 bases in between. Germline CDR1 is MNHEY and CDR2 is SMNVEV (reference sequence). This chain's CDR3 is CASTQRLGADQETQYF. In DNA, the CDR3 is TGTGCCAGCACCCAAAGGCTCGGGGCGGACCAAGAGACCCAGTACTTC.

Ten or more counts support this clonotype. V gene TRBV29-1 combines with J gene TRBJ2-1, with D tentatively TRBD1 or TRBD2 (5 bases each). The V end was cut by 4 bases, the J end by 6 bases, with 16 bases between. In germline, CDR1 is SQVTM, CDR2 ANQGSEA. This CDR3 spans 14 amino acids. In DNA, the CDR3 is TGCAGCGTTGGGACCGGGACCAAAGGCAATGAGCAGTTCTTC. Residues: CSVGTGTKGNEQFF.

This rearrangement joins TRBV28 to TRBJ2-1; tentatively, D is TRBD2 (6 bases). There are 13 residues in the CDR3. V shed 2 bases and J shed 15 bases, with 17 bases lying between them. The germline CDR1 and CDR2 sequences are MDHEN and SYDVKM. This CDR3 reads CASSLIGGIERFF. For the CDR3, the DNA is TGTGCCAGCAGTTTAATTGGCGGGATTGAGAGGTTCTTC.

This chain uses TRBV7-9 with TRBJ1-5; possibly TRBD1 for D (5 bases). CDR1 SEHNR and CDR2 FQNEAQ come from the germline V gene (reference sequence). The CDR3 has 15 amino acids. The ends were cut back, 2 bases at V and 4 bases at J, with 12 bases in the middle. DNA of the CDR3: TGTGCCAGCAGCTTATTCACCCAGGGAAATCAGCCCCAGCATTTT. Translated: CASSLFTQGNQPQHF. The variable domain in full, with the rest retrieved from reference TRBV7-9 and TRBJ1-5, is DTGVSQNPRHKITKRGQNVTFRCDPISEHNRLYWYRQTLGQGPEFLTYFQNEAQLEKSRLLSDRFSAERPKGSFSTLEIQRTEQGDSAMYLCASSLFTQGNQPQHFGDGTRLSIL.

The gene calls are TRBV5-1 and TRBJ1-2; D not certain. The CDR3 is 16 amino acids. Trimming pared 0 bases from V and 0 bases from J, leaving 12 bases between. Germline CDR1 and CDR2: SGHRS and YFSETQ. CDR3 residues: CASSLARSTSNYGYTF. Here the CDR3 DNA reads TGCGCCAGCAGCTTGGCCAGGAGTACTTCTAACTATGGCTACACCTTC.